The present T cell receptor (beta chain) was sequenced within a study of T cells in Graves' hyperthyroidism and ophthalmopathy. Study overall: Peripheral blood draws took place at initial diagnosis, ahead of any treatment.

V dropped 7 bases and J dropped 4 bases, with 10 bases sitting between them. This CDR3 contains 12 residues. In germline, CDR1 is SGDLS, CDR2 YYNGEE. Uncontrolled infections, other autoimmune diseases, pregnancy or lactation led to exclusion of patients. The TCR beta CDR3 regions underwent amplification using RNA transcripts as the source. A first-round RT-PCR of the TCR CDR3 used the HTBI primer set. TCRdb re-called the multiplex PCR reads through MiXCR, storing one row per CDR3 protein. The table records about 320,000 distinct CDR3 sequences, 16% of them present only once. Findings and limits, study-wide: Ophthalmopathy onset followed model prediction by a median around 6.9 months.

To note about this clonotype: Its antigen is unidentified.

This rearrangement joins TRBV9 to TRBJ2-3; possibly TRBD1 for D (6 bases). Specimen: blood. This clonotype was sampled from a man aged 25 to 40 with Graves' hyperthyroidism. This chain's CDR3 is CASQEGADTQYF. The CDR3 DNA is TGTGCCAGCCAAGAGGGGGCAGATACGCAGTATTTT.